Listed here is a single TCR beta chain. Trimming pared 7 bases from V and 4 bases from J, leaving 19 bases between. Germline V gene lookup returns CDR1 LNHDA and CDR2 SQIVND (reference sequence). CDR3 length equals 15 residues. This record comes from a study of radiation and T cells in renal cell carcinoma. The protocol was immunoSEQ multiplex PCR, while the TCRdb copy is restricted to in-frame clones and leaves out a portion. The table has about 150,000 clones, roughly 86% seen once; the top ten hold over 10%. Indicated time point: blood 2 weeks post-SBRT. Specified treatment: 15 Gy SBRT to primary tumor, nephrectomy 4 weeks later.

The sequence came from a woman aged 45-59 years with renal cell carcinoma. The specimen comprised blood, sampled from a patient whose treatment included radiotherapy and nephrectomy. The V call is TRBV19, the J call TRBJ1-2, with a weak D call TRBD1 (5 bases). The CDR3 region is CASTVVLDSTYGYTF. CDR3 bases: TGTGCCAGTACCGTTGTTCTCGACAGCACCTATGGCTACACCTTC.